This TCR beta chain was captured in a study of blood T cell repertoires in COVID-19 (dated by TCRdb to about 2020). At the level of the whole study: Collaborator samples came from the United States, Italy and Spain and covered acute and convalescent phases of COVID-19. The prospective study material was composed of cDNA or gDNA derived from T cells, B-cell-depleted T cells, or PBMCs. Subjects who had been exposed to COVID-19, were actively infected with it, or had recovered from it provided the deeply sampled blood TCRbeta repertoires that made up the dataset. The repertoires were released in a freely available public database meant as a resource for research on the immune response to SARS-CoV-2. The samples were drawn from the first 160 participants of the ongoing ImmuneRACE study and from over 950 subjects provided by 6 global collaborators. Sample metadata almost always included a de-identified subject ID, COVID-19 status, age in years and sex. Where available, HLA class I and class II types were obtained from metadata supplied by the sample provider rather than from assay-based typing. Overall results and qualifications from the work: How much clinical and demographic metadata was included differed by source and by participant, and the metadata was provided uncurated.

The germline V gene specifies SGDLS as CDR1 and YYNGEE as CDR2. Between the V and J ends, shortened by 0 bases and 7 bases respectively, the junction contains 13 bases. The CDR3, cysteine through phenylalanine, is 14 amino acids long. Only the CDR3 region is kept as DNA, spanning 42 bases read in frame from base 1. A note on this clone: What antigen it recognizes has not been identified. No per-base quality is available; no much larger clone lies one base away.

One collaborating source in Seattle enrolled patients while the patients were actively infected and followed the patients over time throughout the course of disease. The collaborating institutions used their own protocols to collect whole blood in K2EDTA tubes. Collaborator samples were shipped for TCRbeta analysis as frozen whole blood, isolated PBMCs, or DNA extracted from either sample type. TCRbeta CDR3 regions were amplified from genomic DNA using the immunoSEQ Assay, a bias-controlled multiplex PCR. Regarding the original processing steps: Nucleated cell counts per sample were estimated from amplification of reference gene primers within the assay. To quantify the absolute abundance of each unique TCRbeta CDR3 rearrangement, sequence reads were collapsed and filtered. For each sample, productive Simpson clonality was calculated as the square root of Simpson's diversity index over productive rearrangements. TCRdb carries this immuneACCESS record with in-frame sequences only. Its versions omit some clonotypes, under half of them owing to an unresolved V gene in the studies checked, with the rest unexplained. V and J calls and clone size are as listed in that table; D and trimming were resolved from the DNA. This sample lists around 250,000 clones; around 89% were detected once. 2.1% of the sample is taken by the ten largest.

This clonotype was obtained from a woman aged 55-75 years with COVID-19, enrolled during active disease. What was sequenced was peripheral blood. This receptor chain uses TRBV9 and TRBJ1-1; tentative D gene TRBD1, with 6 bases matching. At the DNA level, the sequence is TGTGCCAGCAGCGTAGATTCAGGGGAGGGTGAAGCTTTCTTT. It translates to CASSVDSGEGEAFF.